These 26 T cell receptor beta chains originate from one sample sequenced in a study of patients and donors after allogeneic stem cell transplantation. TCRdb processed the RT-PCR reads anew with MiXCR; each CDR3 protein has one entry. This table holds around 150,000 distinct CDR3 sequences, approximately 31% found once. Sequenced sample: blood, either unsorted or a sorted T cell fraction (not recorded which). The source is a human donor who was either an allogeneic HSCT recipient or a stem cell or donor lymphocyte infusion donor (not recorded which). It is not recorded whose cells these are; they may come from a transplant donor.

There are many counts of this clonotype. This chain uses TRBV28 with TRBJ1-2; 8 bases agree with TRBD1. This CDR3 has 14 residues. V gave up 0 bases and J gave up 8 bases; unmatched junction bases: 5. Germline lookup yields CDR1 MDHEN and CDR2 SYDVKM. The CDR3 sequence is CASSLWVTGVGYTF. The CDR3 coding sequence is TGTGCCAGCAGTTTATGGGTGACAGGGGTCGGCTACACCTTC.

Many counts were recorded for this clonotype. The chain uses TRBV18 and TRBJ1-2; no clear D. Germline V gives CDR1 KGHSH, CDR2 LQKENI. V dropped 2 bases and J dropped 4 bases, with 8 bases sitting between them. The CDR3 runs 13 residues. CDR3 nucleotide sequence: TGTGCCAGCTCACCAGACGGCGGCTATGGCTACACCTTC. Residues: CASSPDGGYGYTF.

This clonotype has just one count. The chain is built from TRBV3-1 and TRBJ2-1, with 11 bases identical to TRBD2. From germline, CDR1 is LGHDT and CDR2 YNNKEL (reference sequence). The CDR3 has 15 residues. Germline trimming cut 3 bases from V and 9 bases from J; bases unmatched to any gene: 7. The CDR3 sequence: CASSHRVTSGAEQFF. The CDR3 region has the DNA TGTGCCAGCAGCCACCGGGTGACTAGCGGGGCTGAGCAGTTCTTC.

This clonotype was recorded at least ten times. V and J are TRBV20-1 and TRBJ1-1, with TRBD1 as a possible D gene (6 bases). CDR1 DFQATT and CDR2 SNEGSKA come from the germline V gene (reference sequence). The CDR3 totals 13 residues. V was trimmed by 0 bases and J by 12 bases, leaving 17 bases between them. The CDR3 reads CSARDGTRFVPFF. The CDR3 DNA sequence: TGCAGTGCTAGAGATGGGACAAGGTTTGTCCCTTTCTTT.

The chain carries TRBV28 and TRBJ1-5; D not resolved. Germline CDR1 reads MDHEN; CDR2 reads SYDVKM. The length of the CDR3 is 16 residues. V gave up 8 bases and J gave up 0 bases, with 17 bases separating them. For the CDR3, the DNA is TGTGCCAGCCCCCCAGGTCGGGAATTTAGCAATCAGCCCCAGCATTTT. Its protein product is CASPPGREFSNQPQHF.

This clonotype was observed a few times. The gene calls are TRBV20-1 and TRBJ2-7; D perhaps matches TRBD2 (8 bases). Germline-derived CDR1 and CDR2 are DFQATT and SNEGSKA (reference sequence). V shed 6 bases and J shed 2 bases, with 20 bases lying between them. The CDR3 loop spans 15 amino acids. The CDR3 DNA follows: TGCAGTGCCCTGCCCCGGGAGGGGGCAACCTACGAGCAGTACTTC. Protein: CSALPREGATYEQYF.

This clonotype has a single count. The rearrangement links TRBV20-1 to TRBJ2-1; TRBD2 agrees at 8 bases. Trimming at V came to 3 bases and at J to 5 bases, leaving 9 bases not matched to a gene. The germline CDR1 and CDR2 sequences are DFQATT and SNEGSKA (reference sequence). This CDR3 region has 15 residues. CDR3 nucleotides: TGCAGTGCTAGTTTATTACGGACTAGCAACAATGAGCAGTTCTTC. Translation gives CSASLLRTSNNEQFF.

In its sample, this clonotype was seen many times. The chain has TRBV7-9 and TRBJ2-3; D call uncertain. The CDR3 has 15 amino acids. Between the trimmed V and J ends, which lost 3 bases and 4 bases, there was a span of 14 bases. Per the germline V gene, CDR1 is SEHNR and CDR2 is FQNEAQ (reference sequence). The CDR3 is CASSFRQATADTQYF. In DNA, the CDR3 is TGTGCCAGCAGCTTCAGGCAGGCGACCGCAGATACGCAGTATTTT.

This clonotype came up a few times. The chain recombines TRBV11-2 with TRBJ2-1, with D uncertain. This CDR3 has 12 amino acids. The germline V and J ends were trimmed by 1 base and 5 bases, with 3 bases remaining between them. In germline, CDR1 is SGHAT, CDR2 FQNNGV. The CDR3 DNA sequence: TGTGCCAGCAGCTTAGGGGACAATGAGCAGTTCTTC. Encoded protein: CASSLGDNEQFF. The full variable domain, rest sourced from reference TRBV11-2 and TRBJ2-1, is EAGVAQSPRYKIIEKRQSVAFWCNPISGHATLYWYQQILGQGPKLLIQFQNNGVVDDSQLPKDRFSAERLKGVDSTLKIQPAKLEDSAVYLCASSLGDNEQFFGPGTRLTVL.

This clonotype was counted a few times. The chain is built from TRBV29-1 and TRBJ2-2, with D perhaps TRBD2 (6 bases). The ends were cut back, 5 bases at V and 3 bases at J, with 16 bases in the middle. CDR3 length: 15 residues. CDR1 and CDR2 from the germline V gene are SQVTM and ANQGSEA. CDR3 sequence reads: CSVRGGPRDTGELFF. The DNA of the CDR3 is TGCAGCGTTCGCGGAGGGCCTAGAGACACCGGGGAGCTGTTTTTT.

This sequence joins TRBV15 and TRBJ2-5, with no clear D. The CDR3 covers 11 residues. Trimming removed 8 bases at V and 2 bases at J, with 6 bases between. The germline gives CDR1 LNHNV, CDR2 YYDKDF (reference sequence). CDR3 sequence reads: CATGVQETQYF. CDR3 sequence (DNA): TGTGCCACCGGGGTTCAAGAGACCCAGTACTTC. Filled out from reference TRBV15 and TRBJ2-5, the complete variable domain reads DAMVIQNPRYQVTQFGKPVTLSCSQTLNHNVMYWYQQKSSQAPKLLFHYYDKDFNNEADTPDNFQSRRPNTSFCFLDIRSPGLGDTAMYLCATGVQETQYFGPGTRLLVL.

This clonotype has ten or more counts. This CDR3 is CSAAEGGLESPLHF. The CDR3 DNA follows: TGCAGCGCCGCTGAAGGTGGGCTTGAGTCACCCCTCCACTTT. This chain connects TRBV29-1 to TRBJ1-6, with no clear D. Trimming pared 7 bases from V and 10 bases from J, leaving 20 bases between. Germline CDR1 SQVTM, CDR2 ANQGSEA. The CDR3 is 14 amino acids.

The chain joins TRBV18 to TRBJ1-3, with D possibly TRBD1 on 5 matching bases. Germline V gives CDR1 KGHSH, CDR2 LQKENI. This CDR3 comprises 15 residues. V was shortened by 2 bases and J by 0 bases, with 8 bases between the two germline ends. CDR3 coding DNA: TGTGCCAGCTCACCAGCGGGGGGCTCTGGAAACACCATATATTTT. Translating it yields CASSPAGGSGNTIYF.

This clonotype has more than one count but fewer than ten. The chain is built from TRBV20-1 and TRBJ2-1, with unresolved D. V was trimmed by 6 bases and J by 5 bases, leaving 8 bases between them. CDR3 length equals 11 residues. Germline V CDR1 and CDR2: DFQATT, SNEGSKA (reference sequence). DNA of the CDR3: TGCAGTGCCACCCTCAACAATGAGCAGTTCTTC. The encoded protein is CSATLNNEQFF.

The chain has TRBV6-2 or TRBV6-3 and TRBJ1-5; possibly TRBD1 for D (5 bases). Germline V gene sequence: CDR1 MNHEY, CDR2 SVGEGT. V was trimmed by 6 bases and J by 3 bases, leaving 12 bases between them. There are 14 residues in the CDR3. The CDR3 coding sequence is TGTGCCAGCAGATCACCGGGGGTCAATCAGCCCCAGCATTTT. Encoded protein: CASRSPGVNQPQHF.

This clonotype was seen a handful of times. This chain connects TRBV20-1 to TRBJ2-1; 7 bases are a match to TRBD2. This CDR3 contains 17 residues. The V and J ends lost 3 bases and 6 bases, in that order; junction bases with no gene match: 17. Germline V gene lookup returns CDR1 DFQATT and CDR2 SNEGSKA (reference sequence). In DNA form, the CDR3 reads TGCAGTGCTAGTGTGTTTGGTAGCGGGTTGGTGGGCAATGAGCAGTTCTTC. Protein: CSASVFGSGLVGNEQFF.

Only a few counts were recorded for this clonotype. The genes are TRBV12-5 and TRBJ2-1; possible D gene TRBD2, 5 bases. There are 16 residues in the CDR3. The germline V and J ends were trimmed by 0 bases and 6 bases, with 15 bases remaining between them. From germline, CDR1 is LGHNT and CDR2 FRNRAP. The CDR3 nucleotides read TGTGCTAGTGGTTTGGTACTAGGGTCTACCCTCAATGAGCAGTTCTTC. Encoded protein: CASGLVLGSTLNEQFF.

This clonotype was detected a few times. J is TRBJ2-7 and V is TRBV12-3 or TRBV12-4; D is undetermined. There are 14 residues in the CDR3. V lost 2 bases and J lost 0, with 8 bases in between. The CDR3 reads CASSLRELSYEQYF. The DNA for the CDR3 is TGTGCCAGCAGTTTAAGGGAACTCTCCTACGAGCAGTACTTC.

This clonotype was detected a few times. The chain carries TRBV27 and TRBJ1-4; D is perhaps TRBD1 (5 bases). V was pared by 6 bases and J by 3 bases, with 20 bases between. Germline CDR1 reads MNHEY; CDR2 reads SMNVEV (reference sequence). CDR3 length equals 17 residues. CDR3 bases: TGTGCCAGCAGCACCCGAGTCCCAGGGCGCGCTAATGAAAAACTGTTTTTT. Translated: CASSTRVPGRANEKLFF.

The rearrangement links TRBV6-1 to TRBJ1-1; D is unresolved. The ends were cut back, 4 bases at V and 1 base at J, with 13 bases in the middle. CDR1 is MNHNS, CDR2 SASEGT, per germline. The CDR3 is 15 amino acids. CDR3 in DNA: TGTGCCAGCAGTGTAGACATTTTTGCGAACACTGAAGCTTTCTTT. Translated, it gives CASSVDIFANTEAFF.

The table lists this clonotype with a count of one. The chain combines TRBV12-3 or TRBV12-4 with TRBJ1-2, with TRBD1 matching 11 bases. The length of the CDR3 is 15 residues. V trimming: 5 bases; J trimming: 6 bases; junction bases outside the gene matches: 8. The CDR3 reads CASSRRDRGKDGYTF. CDR3 sequence (DNA): TGTGCCAGCAGTCGCCGGGACAGGGGGAAGGATGGCTACACCTTC.

This chain connects TRBV7-2 to TRBJ1-1; no clear D. V gave up 2 bases and J gave up 5 bases, with 12 bases separating them. The germline V gene has CDR1 SGHTA and CDR2 FQGNSA. The CDR3 contains 14 residues. In nucleotides, the CDR3 is TGTGCCAGCAGCTTAAGAGCGGGTGGGACTGAAGCTTTCTTT. Its translation is CASSLRAGGTEAFF.

This clonotype was seen a handful of times. This CDR3 reads CAISSHPAGTVGEKLFF. In DNA form, the CDR3 reads TGTGCCATCAGCTCCCACCCCGCCGGGACAGTAGGGGAAAAACTGTTTTTT. The rearrangement uses TRBV10-3 and TRBJ1-4, with 7 bases identical to TRBD1. Germline V CDR1 and CDR2: ENHRY, SYGVKD. J gave up 8 bases and V 6 bases, and 18 bases lay outside the gene matches. CDR3 length: 17 residues.

The CDR3 sequence is CSARELASPGELFF. The CDR3 DNA reads TGCAGTGCTAGAGAACTAGCTAGTCCCGGGGAGCTGTTTTTT. The V gene is TRBV20-1, the J gene TRBJ2-2, with a weak D call TRBD2 (6 bases). V lost 0 bases and J 6 bases, leaving 11 bases between the germline ends. This CDR3 comprises 14 residues. Per the germline V gene, CDR1 is DFQATT and CDR2 is SNEGSKA (reference sequence).

This clonotype showed up just a few times. CDR3 loop: CASSPPGWVNQPQHF. The DNA for the CDR3 is TGTGCCAGCAGTCCCCCAGGGTGGGTCAATCAGCCCCAGCATTTT. The V and J genes are TRBV27 and TRBJ1-5; D is possibly TRBD1 (5 bases). Germline CDR1 MNHEY, CDR2 SMNVEV (reference sequence). V lost 5 bases, J lost 3 bases, and 14 bases lay in between. The CDR3 runs 15 residues.

This clonotype was seen only a few times. The rearrangement uses TRBV24-1 and TRBJ1-4; tentatively, D is TRBD1 (5 bases). Trimming removed 5 bases at V and 8 bases at J, with 11 bases between. The CDR3 contains 13 residues. Germline V gives CDR1 KGHDR, CDR2 SFDVKD. CDR3: CATSVVGEEKLFF. CDR3 DNA sequence: TGTGCCACCAGTGTTGTAGGGGAGGAAAAACTGTTTTTT.